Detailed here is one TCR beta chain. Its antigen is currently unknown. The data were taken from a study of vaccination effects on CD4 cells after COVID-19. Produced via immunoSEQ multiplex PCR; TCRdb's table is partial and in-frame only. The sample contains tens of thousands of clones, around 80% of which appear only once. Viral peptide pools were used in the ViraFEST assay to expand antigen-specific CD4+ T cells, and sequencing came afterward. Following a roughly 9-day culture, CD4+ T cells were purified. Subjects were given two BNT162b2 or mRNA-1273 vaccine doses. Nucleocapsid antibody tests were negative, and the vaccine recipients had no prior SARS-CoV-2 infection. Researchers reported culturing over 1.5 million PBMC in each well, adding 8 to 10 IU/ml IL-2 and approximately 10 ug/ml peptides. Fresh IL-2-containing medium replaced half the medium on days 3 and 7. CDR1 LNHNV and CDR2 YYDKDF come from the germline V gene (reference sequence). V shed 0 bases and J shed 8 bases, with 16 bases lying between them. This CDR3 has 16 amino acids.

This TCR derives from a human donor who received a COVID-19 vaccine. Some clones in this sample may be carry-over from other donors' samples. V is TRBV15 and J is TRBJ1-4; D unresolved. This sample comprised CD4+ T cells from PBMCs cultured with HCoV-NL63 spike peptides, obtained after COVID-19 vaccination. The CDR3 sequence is CATSRDMEAMGEKLFF. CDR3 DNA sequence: TGTGCCACCAGCAGAGATATGGAGGCCATGGGGGAAAAACTGTTTTTT.